A selection of T cell receptor beta chains follows, all from one sample in a study of T cell changes during pregnancy in multiple sclerosis. Data came from immunoSEQ multiplex PCR; TCRdb stores just in-frame clones and leaves some out. The table shows around 30,000 clones, with around 90% occurring only once. Sequenced material: CD8+ T cells from peripheral blood mononuclear cells, taken before pregnancy. The receptors were gathered from a female donor with multiple sclerosis, enrolled in a pregnancy study. CDR3s include the opening cysteine and the closing phenylalanine or tryptophan. Fields, in order: J gene, D gene, V gene, CDR3 DNA, CDR3 protein. A D gene is named only where the DNA matches it firmly.

J: TRBJ1-2; D: NA; V: TRBV14; DNA: TGTGCCAGCTCCGTTAGGGGCGGGACCATCTTTAACTATGGCTACACCTTC; CDR3: CASSVRGGTIFNYGYTF
J: TRBJ1-6; D: NA; V: TRBV28; DNA: TGTGCCAGCAGTTTTAACAGGGTAGAAAATTCACCCCTCCACTTT; CDR3: CASSFNRVENSPLHF
J: TRBJ1-4; D: NA; V: TRBV21-1; DNA: TGTGCCAGCAGCAAAAGACAGGGAACAACTAATGAAAAACTGTTTTTT; CDR3: CASSKRQGTTNEKLFF
J: TRBJ2-7; D: TRBD1; V: TRBV13; DNA: TGTGCCAGCAGCCCCCCCGGGACAGGGGTCTACGAGCAGTACTTC; CDR3: CASSPPGTGVYEQYF
J: TRBJ2-3; D: TRBD1; V: TRBV27; DNA: TGTGCCAGCAGTTTAGCCGGGACAGAAGGGAGCACAGATACGCAGTATTTT; CDR3: CASSLAGTEGSTDTQYF
J: TRBJ2-1; D: NA; V: TRBV4-3; DNA: TGCGCCAGCAGCCAAGCGGTTAGCGCTCTATACAATGAGCAGTTCTTC; CDR3: CASSQAVSALYNEQFF
J: TRBJ1-3; D: NA; V: TRBV9; DNA: TGTGCCAGCAGCGTAGACGGGGAAAGAAACACCATATATTTT; CDR3: CASSVDGERNTIYF
J: TRBJ2-7; D: NA; V: TRBV9; DNA: TGTGCCAGCAGCGTATCCGACGGAGCCTACGAGCAGTACTTC; CDR3: CASSVSDGAYEQYF
J: TRBJ2-7; D: TRBD1; V: TRBV28; DNA: TGTGCCAGCAGGTCACAGGGGCCGTCCTACGAGCAGTACTTC; CDR3: CASRSQGPSYEQYF
J: TRBJ2-1; D: NA; V: TRBV5-1; DNA: TGCGCCAGCAGCTTGGCCTCCGGGGGACCCAATGAGCAGTTCTTC; CDR3: CASSLASGGPNEQFF
J: TRBJ2-7; D: TRBD2; V: TRBV27; DNA: TGTGCCAGCAGTTTTGTAGCGGGAGGGGTCGAGCAGTACTTC; CDR3: CASSFVAGGVEQYF
J: TRBJ2-1; D: TRBD2; V: TRBV28; DNA: TGTGCCAGCAGTTTATGGACTAGCGGGTACAATGAGCAGTTCTTC; CDR3: CASSLWTSGYNEQFF
J: TRBJ1-5; D: NA; V: TRBV2; DNA: TGTGCCAGCAGTGAATCGCGAGGGCGCGGTCAGCCCCAGCATTTT; CDR3: CASSESRGRGQPQHF
J: TRBJ2-3; D: TRBD2; V: TRBV4-3; DNA: TGCGCCAGCAGCCAAGATCGGTCCCTAGCGGGGGTTAGCACAGATACGCAGTATTTT; CDR3: CASSQDRSLAGVSTDTQYF
J: TRBJ1-1; D: NA; V: TRBV30; DNA: TGTGCCTGGAGCTATGACAGGAACACTGAAGCTTTCTTT; CDR3: CAWSYDRNTEAFF
J: TRBJ1-1; D: NA; V: TRBV29-1; DNA: TGCAGCGCCACGGGAGGGGAAGGAACTGAAGCTTTCTTT; CDR3: CSATGGEGTEAFF